The 23 T cell receptor beta chains below were found in one sample sequenced in a study of shared clonotypes between healthy human individuals (dated by TCRdb to about 2020). For the CD8 naive samples, CD45RO-negative cells were positively selected for CCR7, yielding a CD45RA+CCR7+ population from which TemRA cells were excluded. Libraries were constructed by the immunoSEQ multiplex PCR assay. The source is immuneACCESS, and TCRdb retained only in-frame sequences with V and J called. Part of the clones is not carried over; for the studies checked, unresolved V genes explain less than half of this, and the remainder is unexplained. Present in this sample are about 1,900,000 clones, approximately 94% of which were seen just once. Approximately 1% of the sample belongs to the ten largest clones. The specimen was naive CD8+ T cells sorted from blood. Taken with the paper, the label for cell subset or site translates to: CD45RA+CCR7+. The receptors originated from a young man in good health.

This clone came up a few times. The chain has TRBV7-9 and TRBJ1-6, with D unresolved. Trimming removed 1 base from V and 7 bases from J, with 14 bases in between. Germline CDR1 is SEHNR and CDR2 is FQNEAQ (reference sequence). The CDR3 runs to 16 residues. CDR3 DNA: TGTGCCAGCAGCTTAGATCAGGTCGAAGCAAATTCACCCCTCCACTTT. Protein sequence: CASSLDQVEANSPLHF.

V and J are TRBV2 and TRBJ2-1; 13 nucleotides match TRBD2. Germline CDR1 is SNHLY and CDR2 is FYNNEI. This CDR3 has 13 amino acids. The J segment lost 10 bases and the V segment lost 10 bases, leaving 7 bases of the junction unmatched. CDR3 protein: CATLGLAGSEQFF. The CDR3 DNA follows: TGTGCCACCCTGGGACTAGCGGGAAGCGAGCAGTTCTTC.

The J gene is TRBJ1-2, the V gene TRBV7-8, with TRBD1 matching over 7 bases. Germline loops: CDR1 SGHVS, CDR2 FQNEAQ. V lost 0 bases to trimming and J lost 4 bases; unmatched junction nucleotides: 5. CDR3 size: 15 residues. The CDR3 here is CASSLAAGGGYGYTF. The DNA for the CDR3 is TGTGCCAGCAGCTTAGCCGCAGGGGGTGGCTATGGCTACACCTTC.

V and J are TRBV13 and TRBJ1-6; TRBD1 matches at 7 bases. CDR3 length: 13 residues. Germline V gene lookup returns CDR1 PRHDT and CDR2 FYEKMQ (reference sequence). V was clipped by 5 bases and J by 15 bases; unmatched bases: 10. CDR3 amino acids: CASSQNTGEDLHF. The CDR3 DNA reads TGTGCCAGCAGCCAGAATACAGGGGAAGACCTCCACTTT.

This clone has only a few counts. The V and J genes are TRBV27 and TRBJ2-3, with D unclear. The CDR3 is made up of 13 amino acids. V was pared by 1 base and J by 2 bases, with 4 bases between. The V gene's germline CDR1 is MNHEY and CDR2 SMNVEV (reference sequence). The CDR3 nucleotides are TGTGCCAGCAGTTTATGGATCACAGATACGCAGTATTTT. Protein sequence: CASSLWITDTQYF.

The chain employs TRBV2 and TRBJ2-1, with 10 bases lining up with TRBD2. V was pared by 3 bases and J by 5 bases, with 4 bases of the junction left unmatched. CDR3 length: 15 residues. Germline lookup yields CDR1 SNHLY and CDR2 FYNNEI. The CDR3 bases are TGTGCCAGCAGTGACCGAGCGGGGGGGAACAATGAGCAGTTCTTC. The encoded protein is CASSDRAGGNNEQFF.

This chain connects TRBV5-8 to TRBJ1-1; possibly TRBD1 for D (5 bases). The CDR3 sequence is 14 residues long. Looked up from germline, CDR1 is SGHTS and CDR2 is YDEGEE. Trimming shortened V by 4 bases and J by 5 bases, and 15 bases separated the two germline ends. The CDR3 sequence: CASSPRKGWTEAFF. CDR3 DNA sequence: TGTGCCAGCAGCCCTCGGAAGGGGTGGACTGAAGCTTTCTTT.

Concerning this clone itself: Other DNA sequences in this specimen translate into the identical CDR3. CDR3 coding DNA: TGCGCCAGCAGCTTGACTGGAACCTACGAGCAGTACTTC. Amino acid sequence: CASSLTGTYEQYF. This chain links TRBV5-1 with TRBJ2-7; D gene uncertain. The CDR3 is 13 residues long. Germline V gene data show CDR1 as SGHRS and CDR2 as YFSETQ. V was trimmed by 1 base and J by 2 bases, leaving 7 bases between them.

The chain combines TRBV19 with TRBJ1-5; D not certain. This CDR3 is 13 amino acids long. The germline CDR1 and CDR2 sequences are LNHDA and SQIVND (reference sequence). V was cut by 6 bases and J by 5 bases, with 11 bases left in between. The CDR3 reads CASRSHTYQPQHF. The CDR3 region has the DNA TGTGCCAGTAGATCCCATACATATCAGCCCCAGCATTTT. Filled out from reference TRBV19 and TRBJ1-5, the complete variable domain reads DGGITQSPKYLFRKEGQNVTLSCEQNLNHDAMYWYRQDPGQGLRLIYYSQIVNDFQKGDIAEGYSVSREKKESFPLTVTSAQKNPTAFYLCASRSHTYQPQHFGDGTRLSIL.

The chain recombines TRBV5-6 with TRBJ2-3, with 12 bases that match TRBD2. The CDR3 extends over 18 amino acids. Germline-derived CDR1 and CDR2 are SGHDT and YYEEEE. The V and J ends lost 0 bases and 2 bases, in that order; junction bases with no gene match: 7. CDR3 protein: CASSLGLAGVGHTDTQYF. CDR3 DNA: TGTGCCAGCAGCTTGGGACTAGCGGGGGTGGGGCACACAGATACGCAGTATTTT.

The rearrangement joins TRBV12-2 to TRBJ2-1; TRBD2 reflects the table's D call only, with no check against the DNA. TRBV12-2 is designated a pseudogene. The CDR3 totals 17 residues. The CDR3 sequence is CASRWTTSRSGYNEQFF. The CDR3 region has the DNA TGTGCAAGTCGCTGGACGACTAGTCGGTCCGGCTACAATGAGCAGTTCTTC.

A remark on this clone: This CDR3 is also generated by other DNA sequences in the sample. V usage is TRBV30 and J usage is TRBJ2-7; a possible D gene is TRBD2 (5 bases). Trimming cost V 0 bases and J 0 bases, with 9 bases left between them. The germline CDR1 and CDR2 sequences are GTSNPN and SVGIG (reference sequence). CDR3 length: 14 amino acids. The CDR3 spells CAWSVRGISYEQYF. CDR3 nucleotides: TGTGCCTGGAGTGTCAGAGGGATCTCCTACGAGCAGTACTTC.

The chain is built from TRBV13 and TRBJ1-1; D not resolved. The V gene's germline CDR1 is PRHDT and CDR2 FYEKMQ (reference sequence). The CDR3 covers 15 residues. Trimming stripped 0 bases from V and 0 bases from J, with 8 bases between. The CDR3 bases are TGTGCCAGCAGCTTAGGTCGTATCATGAACACTGAAGCTTTCTTT. Translation gives CASSLGRIMNTEAFF.

This sequence joins TRBV29-1 and TRBJ2-5; perhaps TRBD2 as D (7 bases). Germline CDR1 and CDR2: SQVTM and ANQGSEA. V was clipped by 6 bases and J by 5 bases, with 13 bases between them. The CDR3 is made up of 12 amino acids. The CDR3 loop is CSVIKGGETQYF. The CDR3 nucleotides are TGCAGCGTAATTAAGGGGGGGGAGACCCAGTACTTC.

The chain employs TRBV9 and TRBJ2-5, with 11 bases matching TRBD1. Germline V gene data show CDR1 as SGDLS and CDR2 as YYNGEE. Unmatched junction bases numbered 13, after V lost 1 base and J lost 5 bases. CDR3 length: 18 residues. The CDR3 is CASSVSGQGAVGRETQYF. The CDR3 nucleotides read TGTGCCAGCAGCGTATCCGGACAGGGGGCTGTGGGCCGTGAGACCCAGTACTTC. The whole variable domain, filled in from reference TRBV9 and TRBJ2-5, reads DSGVTQTPKHLITATGQRVTLRCSPRSGDLSVYWYQQSLDQGLQFLIQYYNGEERAKGNILERFSAQQFPDLHSELNLSSLELGDSALYFCASSVSGQGAVGRETQYFGPGTRLLVL.

The V gene is TRBV7-9, the J gene TRBJ2-7; a possible D gene is TRBD2 (6 bases). V was clipped by 5 bases and J by 6 bases, with 11 bases between them. The CDR3 is made up of 12 amino acids. Germline assignment: CDR1 SEHNR and CDR2 FQNEAQ (reference sequence). CDR3 protein: CASSPNGGEQYF. The CDR3 DNA sequence: TGTGCCAGCAGCCCCAACGGGGGCGAGCAGTACTTC.

This sequence joins TRBV5-6 and TRBJ1-4; TRBD1 matches at 8 bases. Germline V gene lookup returns CDR1 SGHDT and CDR2 YYEEEE. The CDR3 is made up of 16 amino acids. J was trimmed by 7 bases and V by 3 bases; bases with no gene match: 11. CDR3 amino acids: CASSSPHTGGLEKLFF. The CDR3 DNA is TGTGCCAGCAGCTCCCCTCACACAGGGGGACTTGAAAAACTGTTTTTT.

This clone has a single count. The rearrangement joins TRBV19 to TRBJ1-5; D is ambiguous. Germline lookup yields CDR1 LNHDA and CDR2 SQIVND (reference sequence). V was trimmed by 8 bases and J by 2 bases, leaving 7 bases between them. The CDR3 loop spans 12 amino acids. The CDR3: CASRRGNQPQHF. The CDR3 DNA reads as TGTGCCAGTCGAAGGGGCAATCAGCCCCAGCATTTT.

The chain has TRBV2 and TRBJ2-7; 8 positions agree with TRBD1. V lost 9 bases and J lost 1; bases outside the gene matches: 14. The CDR3 sequence is 16 residues long. Per germline, CDR1 SNHLY and CDR2 FYNNEI. The CDR3 protein is CASLSPGTGLSYEQYF. In nucleotides, the CDR3 is TGTGCCAGTTTGAGTCCCGGGACAGGACTTTCCTACGAGCAGTACTTC.

The V and J genes are TRBV27 and TRBJ1-6; D gene ambiguous. There are 17 residues in the CDR3. Germline CDR1 is MNHEY and CDR2 is SMNVEV (reference sequence). The ends were cut back, 2 bases at V and 1 base at J, with 12 bases in the middle. The CDR3: CASSLASPGSYNSPLHF. The CDR3 DNA sequence: TGTGCCAGCAGTTTAGCCAGCCCGGGGTCCTATAATTCACCCCTCCACTTT.

The chain carries TRBV6-1 and TRBJ2-4; TRBD2 aligns across 7 bases. V was clipped by 6 bases and J by 3 bases; unmatched bases: 8. Germline V CDR1 and CDR2: MNHNS, SASEGT. This CDR3 spans 15 amino acids. The CDR3 spells CASSEGRVGKNIQYF. The CDR3 region has the DNA TGTGCCAGCAGCGAGGGGAGGGTAGGCAAAAACATTCAGTACTTC.

This chain joins TRBV2 and TRBJ1-1, with D perhaps TRBD1 (5 bases). The V end lost 1 base, the J end lost 0 bases, and 9 bases lay between the germline ends. Germline CDR1 is SNHLY and CDR2 is FYNNEI. The CDR3 sequence is 15 residues long. The CDR3 here is CASSEDRNMNTEAFF. Written as DNA, the CDR3 is TGTGCCAGCAGTGAAGACAGGAATATGAACACTGAAGCTTTCTTT.

To note about this clone: Within the sample, other DNA sequences also encode this same CDR3. The rearrangement uses TRBV6-5 and TRBJ2-7, with 8 bases that match TRBD2. V dropped 0 bases and J dropped 2; count of bases not matched to a gene: 3. This CDR3 has 15 amino acids. Per the germline V gene, CDR1 is MNHEY and CDR2 is SVGAGI. The CDR3 sequence: CASSYSRGEAYEQYF. The CDR3 DNA sequence: TGTGCCAGCAGTTACTCGCGGGGGGAGGCCTACGAGCAGTACTTC.